This is a list of T cell receptor beta chains from one sample in a study of vaccination and CD4 T cells after COVID-19. No cognate antigen is known for these TCRs. TCRdb fed the PCR reads into MiXCR, producing one record per CDR3 protein. The sample includes about 14,000 distinct CDR3 sequences, about 35% of them seen just once. Sequences were obtained from cultured CD4+ T cells from blood. The receptors derive from a human donor with COVID-19. CDR3s include the opening cysteine and the closing phenylalanine or tryptophan. A D gene is named only where the DNA matches it firmly. Expanded clones get a size class; other rows say once, few or many, or leave the size out.

TRBV12-3/TRBV12-4,NA,TRBJ1-6,NA,CASSFGTTSPHHF,TGTGCCAGCAGTTTCGGGACGACGTCTCCCCACCACTTT
TRBV6-2/TRBV6-3,TRBD1,TRBJ1-2,few,CASSARDRGRMYYGYTF,TGTGCCAGCAGTGCTCGGGACAGGGGGCGTATGTACTATGGCTACACCTTC
TRBV11-3,TRBD1,TRBJ1-1,few,CASSDRTGRTEAFF,TGTGCCAGCAGCGACCGGACAGGGAGAACTGAAGCTTTCTTT
TRBV11-3,NA,TRBJ2-2,few,CASSLESGELFF,TGTGCCAGCAGCTTAGAATCCGGGGAGCTGTTTTTT
TRBV5-1,TRBD2,TRBJ2-2,NA,CASSRDGDYSGELFF,TGCGCCAGCAGCCGAGATGGGGACTACTCCGGGGAGCTGTTTTTT
TRBV12-3/TRBV12-4,TRBD1,TRBJ2-3,NA,CASRRQGNTDTQYF,TGTGCCAGCAGACGACAGGGAAACACAGATACGCAGTATTTT
TRBV6-2/TRBV6-3,TRBD2,TRBJ2-1,few,CASSYGQRGINEQFF,TGTGCCAGCAGTTACGGCCAGCGGGGGATCAATGAGCAGTTCTTC
TRBV19,NA,TRBJ2-5,few,CASSISGRETQYF,TGTGCCAGTAGTATATCGGGCCGGGAGACCCAGTACTTC
TRBV7-6,NA,TRBJ2-1,few,CASSFLADLSSYNEQFF,TGTGCCAGCAGCTTTCTGGCGGACCTGAGCTCCTACAATGAGCAGTTCTTC
TRBV11-2,NA,TRBJ1-5,NA,CASSFPREPQHF,TGTGCCAGCAGCTTCCCGCGAGAGCCCCAGCATTTT
TRBV5-4,TRBD2,TRBJ2-1,NA,CASSPIGASGTGEQFF,TGTGCCAGCAGCCCGATTGGGGCTAGCGGGACTGGTGAGCAGTTCTTC
TRBV12-3/TRBV12-4,NA,TRBJ1-2,few,CASSLLVSSTNYGYTF,TGTGCCAGCAGTTTACTGGTCTCCTCCACTAACTATGGCTACACCTTC
TRBV12-3/TRBV12-4,NA,TRBJ2-1,NA,CASSSRYKLGSYNEQFF,TGTGCCAGCAGTTCACGATATAAGCTCGGGTCCTACAATGAGCAGTTCTTC
TRBV6-1,TRBD1,TRBJ1-5,few,CASRVQGSSNQPQHF,TGTGCCAGCAGGGTACAGGGGTCTAGCAATCAGCCCCAGCATTTT
TRBV4-1,NA,TRBJ1-2,few,CASSHREHYGYTF,TGCGCCAGCAGCCACCGGGAGCACTATGGCTACACCTTC
TRBV18,TRBD1,TRBJ1-2,few,CASSPSRGQTNYGYTF,TGTGCCAGCTCACCGTCACGGGGACAGACGAACTATGGCTACACCTTC
TRBV5-6,TRBD1,TRBJ1-2,NA,CASSWEGQGINYGYTF,TGTGCCAGCAGCTGGGAGGGACAGGGCATTAACTATGGCTACACCTTC
TRBV6-1,NA,TRBJ2-2,NA,CARIKRFTGELFF,TGTGCCAGGATAAAAAGGTTCACCGGGGAGCTGTTTTTT
TRBV28,NA,TRBJ1-6,NA,CASTGLLYNSPLHF,TGTGCCAGCACCGGACTGCTCTATAATTCACCCCTCCACTTT
TRBV28,TRBD2,TRBJ2-3,NA,CASSLPSGGPDTQYF,TGTGCCAGCAGTTTGCCGAGCGGGGGTCCAGATACGCAGTATTTT
TRBV20-1,NA,TRBJ1-2,NA,CSALQGSYGYTF,TGCAGTGCTTTACAGGGTAGTTATGGCTACACCTTC
TRBV2,NA,TRBJ1-1,NA,CASSFRGGSTEAFF,TGTGCCAGCAGCTTTCGGGGGGGGAGCACTGAAGCTTTCTTT
TRBV9,TRBD1,TRBJ2-7,NA,CASSVTPGQGKDEQYF,TGTGCCAGCAGCGTGACCCCGGGACAGGGGAAGGACGAGCAGTACTTC
TRBV7-2,NA,TRBJ1-1,few,CASSLAGLNTEAFF,TGTGCCAGCAGCTTAGCCGGATTGAACACTGAAGCTTTCTTT
TRBV7-3,NA,TRBJ1-6,NA,CASSLWGGMVNSPLHF,TGTGCCAGCAGCTTATGGGGAGGAATGGTAAATTCACCCCTCCACTTT
TRBV6-1,NA,TRBJ2-5,NA,CASSDRGQETQYF,TGTGCCAGCAGTGACCGGGGGCAGGAGACCCAGTACTTC
TRBV5-1,NA,TRBJ1-3,NA,CASSPDLSGNTIYF,TGCGCCAGCAGTCCGGACCTCTCTGGAAACACCATATATTTT
TRBV30,NA,TRBJ2-7,NA,CAWDQGRGSYEQYF,TGTGCCTGGGACCAGGGTAGGGGCTCCTACGAGCAGTACTTC
TRBV5-4,TRBD2,TRBJ2-1,NA,CASSVFSGGALGYNEQFF,TGTGCCAGCAGCGTCTTTAGCGGGGGGGCCTTGGGTTACAATGAGCAGTTCTTC
TRBV7-2,NA,TRBJ1-1,few,CASSLDWTPTEAFF,TGTGCCAGCAGCTTAGATTGGACCCCCACTGAAGCTTTCTTT
TRBV20-1,TRBD1,TRBJ2-7,NA,CSAIGTGGREQYF,TGCAGTGCTATTGGGACAGGGGGCCGCGAGCAGTACTTC
TRBV10-1,TRBD1,TRBJ1-5,few,CASSTGTDQPQHF,TGCGCCAGCAGTACCGGGACAGACCAGCCCCAGCATTTT
TRBV5-1,NA,TRBJ2-3,few,CASSWALDTQYF,TGCGCCAGCAGCTGGGCCTTGGATACGCAGTATTTT
TRBV7-2,NA,TRBJ2-1,once,CASSTRGAYNEQFF,TGTGCCAGCAGCACCAGAGGCGCTTACAATGAGCAGTTCTTC
TRBV21-1,NA,TRBJ1-3,NA,CASSNNFRSSGNTIYF,TGTGCCAGCAGCAATAATTTTAGGAGCTCTGGAAACACCATATATTTT
TRBV29-1,TRBD2,TRBJ2-4,few,CSVRTSGGKNIQYF,TGCAGCGTGCGGACTAGCGGAGGCAAAAACATTCAGTACTTC
TRBV12-3/TRBV12-4,NA,TRBJ1-2,NA,CASSLKGRPYGYTF,TGTGCCAGCAGTTTAAAGGGAAGGCCCTATGGCTACACCTTC
TRBV19,NA,TRBJ1-3,NA,CASRGSLSGNTIYF,TGTGCCAGTAGAGGGTCGCTCTCTGGAAACACCATATATTTT
TRBV6-1,TRBD2,TRBJ2-7,NA,CASRELAGAVGEQYF,TGTGCCAGCAGGGAACTAGCGGGGGCCGTCGGCGAGCAGTACTTC
TRBV15,NA,TRBJ2-5,NA,CATSRAPTGLGETQYF,TGTGCCACCAGCAGAGCCCCGACGGGGTTGGGAGAGACCCAGTACTTC
TRBV21-1,NA,TRBJ1-1,NA,CASPVRVKEDRVDTEAFF,TGTGCCAGCCCAGTACGGGTAAAGGAGGACAGGGTCGACACTGAAGCTTTCTTT
TRBV27,TRBD2,TRBJ2-7,NA,CASSLFASGGVQSSYEQYF,TGTGCCAGCAGTTTATTTGCTAGCGGGGGGGTCCAAAGCTCCTACGAGCAGTACTTC
TRBV6-1,TRBD1,TRBJ1-2,NA,CASSRPGQGNGYTF,TGTGCCAGCAGTCGTCCGGGACAGGGCAATGGCTACACCTTC
TRBV29-1,TRBD1,TRBJ1-1,NA,CSVRQGIGTEAFF,TGCAGCGTACGACAGGGGATCGGCACTGAAGCTTTCTTT
TRBV24-1,NA,TRBJ1-5,few,CATSDLGHAWNQPQHF,TGTGCCACCAGTGACCTCGGACATGCCTGGAATCAGCCCCAGCATTTT
TRBV4-1,TRBD1,TRBJ1-1,NA,CASSQDDRATEAFF,TGCGCCAGCAGCCAAGATGACAGGGCCACTGAAGCTTTCTTT
TRBV25-1,NA,TRBJ1-2,few,CASSDSRRGGYTF,TGTGCCAGCTCGGACTCGCGGAGGGGAGGCTACACCTTC
TRBV20-1,TRBD1,TRBJ1-4,NA,CSASLLGQGSNEKLFF,TGCAGTGCTAGTCTTTTGGGACAGGGATCTAATGAAAAACTGTTTTTT
TRBV20-1,TRBD2,TRBJ2-3,NA,CSANLLRGGRMGTDTQYF,TGCAGTGCAAACCTCTTGCGGGGGGGCAGGATGGGCACAGATACGCAGTATTTT
TRBV20-1,TRBD1,TRBJ1-5,few,CSAKQGQGGQPQHF,TGCAGTGCTAAGCAAGGACAGGGGGGACAGCCCCAGCATTTT